Listed below are T cell receptor beta chains from one sample, sequenced in a study of Graves' ophthalmopathy and Graves' hyperthyroidism. TCRdb recomputed calls from the multiplex PCR reads with MiXCR, one row per CDR3 protein. The sample shows roughly 410,000 distinct CDR3 sequences, 15% to 19% of them seen only once. Input material: peripheral blood. These receptor sequences come from a woman younger than 30 with stable Graves' hyperthyroidism. Each CDR3 is given with its conserved first and last residue. The D gene is left open where the match is weak. Only some rows state a clone size, as once, few, many or a class for expanded clones.

CDR3 protein | CDR3 DNA | D gene | J gene | V gene | CDR3 length | clone size
CASSYRSTEAFF | TGTGCCAGTAGTTATCGCTCTACTGAAGCTTTCTTT | NA | TRBJ1-1 | TRBV19 | 12 | many
CASSSPAADQPQHF | TGTGCCAGTAGTTCCCCTGCGGCCGATCAGCCCCAGCATTTT | NA | TRBJ1-5 | TRBV19 | 14 | many
CASSLKAGTGYYEQYF | TGCGCCAGCAGCTTGAAAGCCGGGACAGGGTACTACGAGCAGTACTTC | TRBD1 | TRBJ2-7 | TRBV5-1 | 16 | few
CASSLSTAGLTRNTIYF | TGTGCCAGCAGCCTTTCGACTGCCGGGCTAACGCGAAACACCATATATTTT | NA | TRBJ1-3 | TRBV11-2 | 17 | many
CASSSKKGFNQPQHF | TGTGCCAGCAGCTCGAAGAAGGGGTTCAATCAGCCCCAGCATTTT | NA | TRBJ1-5 | TRBV13 | 15 | many
CASSPLPSGGDSYNEQFF | TGTGCCAGCAGCCCCCTTCCTAGCGGGGGGGACTCCTACAATGAGCAGTTCTTC | TRBD2 | TRBJ2-1 | TRBV11-1 | 18 | NA
CASSSPGQAEHGYTF | TGCGCCAGCAGCTCTCCAGGACAGGCAGAACATGGCTACACCTTC | TRBD1 | TRBJ1-2 | TRBV5-1 | 15 | NA
CASSLTAGDTIYF | TGCGCCAGCAGCTTAACAGCTGGAGACACCATATATTTT | NA | TRBJ1-3 | TRBV5-1 | 13 | NA
CASSKVLWTGANISNQPQHF | TGTGCCAGCAGTAAGGTGTTGTGGACAGGGGCAAATATTAGCAATCAGCCCCAGCATTTT | TRBD1 | TRBJ1-5 | TRBV6-1 | 20 | many
CASSQGLALNTGELFF | TGTGCCAGCAGCCAAGGACTAGCGCTGAACACCGGGGAGCTGTTTTTT | TRBD2 | TRBJ2-2 | TRBV14 | 16 | many
CATSDPGGDTEETQYF | TGTGCCACCAGTGATCCCGGGGGAGACACCGAAGAGACCCAGTACTTC | NA | TRBJ2-5 | TRBV24-1 | 16 | NA
CASSLRQPVSNTGELFF | TGTGCCAGCAGCCTCCGACAGCCCGTATCGAACACCGGGGAGCTGTTTTTT | NA | TRBJ2-2 | TRBV11-1 | 17 | NA
CASSETGNSPTQHF | TGTGCCAGCAGTGAGACAGGGAACTCTCCGACCCAGCATTTT | TRBD1 | TRBJ1-5 | TRBV2 | 14 | many
CASRATETYEQYF | TGTGCCAGCAGGGCGACAGAAACCTACGAGCAGTACTTC | NA | TRBJ2-7 | TRBV12-3/TRBV12-4 | 13 | many
CSARGGPPYEQYF | TGCAGTGCTAGAGGGGGGCCGCCCTACGAGCAGTACTTC | NA | TRBJ2-7 | TRBV20-1 | 13 | NA
CATRTPGLTGELFF | TGTGCCACCAGGACCCCGGGGTTAACCGGGGAGCTGTTTTTT | NA | TRBJ2-2 | TRBV24-1 | 14 | many
CVSSQEGTGTRSYEQYF | TGCGTCAGCAGCCAAGAAGGTACAGGGACCCGTTCCTACGAGCAGTACTTC | NA | TRBJ2-7 | TRBV4-1 | 17 | NA
CASSERQVGQPQHF | TGTGCCAGCAGTGAAAGACAGGTCGGTCAGCCCCAGCATTTT | NA | TRBJ1-5 | TRBV6-1 | 14 | many
CASSGTGYWFYGYTF | TGTGCCAGCAGTGGAACAGGGTATTGGTTCTATGGCTACACCTTC | NA | TRBJ1-2 | TRBV6-1 | 15 | many
CASSWGLHGSGNTIYF | TGTGCCAGCAGTTGGGGTCTACATGGCTCAGGAAACACCATATATTTT | NA | TRBJ1-3 | TRBV12-3/TRBV12-4 | 16 | NA
CASSPTGGLYGYTF | TGTGCCAGCAGCCCCACAGGGGGCCTCTATGGCTACACCTTC | TRBD1 | TRBJ1-2 | TRBV7-2 | 14 | NA
CSVRDRGKYEQYF | TGCAGCGTTCGTGACAGGGGAAAGTACGAGCAGTACTTC | TRBD1 | TRBJ2-7 | TRBV29-1 | 13 | many
CASSPDGGRSTEAFF | TGTGCCAGCAGCCCCGACGGGGGCAGGAGCACTGAAGCTTTCTTT | NA | TRBJ1-1 | TRBV7-2 | 15 | many
CASSFVQNTGELFF | TGTGCCAGCAGCTTTGTACAGAACACCGGGGAGCTGTTTTTT | NA | TRBJ2-2 | TRBV5-6 | 14 | few
CATVVGNTIYF | TGTGCCACTGTGGTCGGAAACACCATATATTTT | NA | TRBJ1-3 | TRBV6-5 | 11 | many
CASSYIGGINEPQHF | TGTGCCAGCAGTTACATCGGGGGGATCAATGAGCCCCAGCATTTT | NA | TRBJ1-5 | TRBV6-5 | 15 | many
CATSDLPHGAGELFF | TGTGCCACCAGTGATTTGCCCCATGGAGCCGGGGAGCTGTTTTTT | NA | TRBJ2-2 | TRBV24-1 | 15 | many
CASSLGTDLVHF | TGTGCCAGCAGTTTGGGGACAGATTTGGTGCATTTT | TRBD1 | TRBJ1-5 | TRBV12-3/TRBV12-4 | 12 | many
CASFRTDMNTDAFF | TGTGCCAGCTTTAGGACAGACATGAACACTGATGCTTTCTTT | NA | TRBJ1-1 | TRBV12-3/TRBV12-4 | 14 | NA
CASRPGGVAEQYF | TGTGCCAGCCGTCCGGGGGGGGTTGCCGAGCAGTACTTC | TRBD2 | TRBJ2-7 | TRBV25-1 | 13 | many
CASSRDGDGYTF | TGTGCCAGCAGCCGGGACGGGGACGGCTACACCTTC | NA | TRBJ1-2 | TRBV11-1 | 12 | many
CSDGGGGTEAFF | TGCAGCGACGGGGGTGGGGGCACTGAAGCTTTCTTT | NA | TRBJ1-1 | TRBV29-1 | 12 | many
CASSQGRAAGELFF | TGTGCCAGCAGCCAAGGCAGGGCCGCCGGGGAGCTGTTTTTT | NA | TRBJ2-2 | TRBV3-1 | 14 | NA
CASSLLFGNTEAFF | TGTGCCAGCAGTTTGCTGTTCGGAAACACTGAAGCTTTCTTT | NA | TRBJ1-1 | TRBV12-3/TRBV12-4 | 14 | many
CASSSRHGPAGNTIYF | TGTGCCAGCAGTTCGAGACACGGGCCGGCTGGAAACACCATATATTTT | NA | TRBJ1-3 | TRBV6-5 | 16 | many
CASRTPGQGPTGELFF | TGTGCCAGCAGAACCCCGGGACAGGGGCCCACCGGGGAGCTGTTTTTT | TRBD1 | TRBJ2-2 | TRBV6-2/TRBV6-3 | 16 | many
CATSSPYQETQYF | TGTGCCACCAGTTCCCCGTACCAAGAGACCCAGTACTTC | NA | TRBJ2-5 | TRBV24-1 | 13 | NA
CSALTSGEETQYF | TGCAGTGCCCTGACTAGCGGAGAAGAGACCCAGTACTTC | TRBD2 | TRBJ2-5 | TRBV20-1 | 13 | many
CASGRLRVSNSPLHF | TGTGCCAGCGGACGCCTCAGGGTGTCTAATTCACCCCTCCACTTT | NA | TRBJ1-6 | TRBV9 | 15 | many
CASSRLAASQETQYF | TGTGCCAGCAGTAGGCTAGCGGCTTCTCAAGAGACCCAGTACTTC | TRBD2 | TRBJ2-5 | TRBV6-2/TRBV6-3 | 15 | many
CAISGTTNTGELFF | TGTGCCATCTCCGGGACTACGAACACCGGGGAGCTGTTTTTT | TRBD2 | TRBJ2-2 | TRBV11-3 | 14 | few
CASSFSLYGYTF | TGTGCCAGCAGTTTTAGCCTCTATGGCTACACCTTC | NA | TRBJ1-2 | TRBV12-3/TRBV12-4 | 12 | many
CSARDGGAVYEQYF | TGCAGTGCTAGAGATGGGGGGGCGGTCTACGAGCAGTACTTC | NA | TRBJ2-7 | TRBV20-1 | 14 | few
CATSLGSNSETQYF | TGTGCCACCTCGTTGGGCAGTAATAGTGAGACCCAGTACTTC | NA | TRBJ2-5 | TRBV7-9 | 14 | many
CATSRGRETYEQYF | TGTGCCACCAGCAGAGGAAGGGAGACCTACGAGCAGTACTTC | NA | TRBJ2-7 | TRBV15 | 14 | many
CASRPPGTLSNQPQHF | TGTGCCAGCAGACCTCCCGGGACTTTAAGCAATCAGCCCCAGCATTTT | NA | TRBJ1-5 | TRBV6-2/TRBV6-3 | 16 | NA
CASPPPQATSGNTIYF | TGTGCCAGCCCTCCCCCACAAGCAACCTCTGGAAACACCATATATTTT | NA | TRBJ1-3 | TRBV12-3/TRBV12-4 | 16 | many
CASGPGGDRGYEQYF | TGTGCTAGTGGTCCCGGGGGGGACAGGGGATACGAGCAGTACTTC | TRBD1 | TRBJ2-7 | TRBV12-5 | 15 | many
CASSYSRTNNSPLHF | TGTGCCAGCAGTTACTCCAGGACGAATAATTCACCCCTCCACTTT | NA | TRBJ1-6 | TRBV6-5 | 15 | many
CASSIGGTSTEAFF | TGTGCCAGTAGTATAGGGGGCACTTCTACTGAAGCTTTCTTT | NA | TRBJ1-1 | TRBV19 | 14 | NA
CASRKGATTDYEQYF | TGTGCCAGCCGCAAAGGAGCGACCACCGACTACGAGCAGTACTTC | NA | TRBJ2-7 | TRBV27 | 15 | NA
CASSPGLPSNQPQHF | TGTGCCAGCTCACCAGGGCTCCCGAGCAATCAGCCCCAGCATTTT | NA | TRBJ1-5 | TRBV18 | 15 | few
CSAIRVTRETQYF | TGCAGTGCTATCAGGGTTACAAGAGAGACCCAGTACTTC | NA | TRBJ2-5 | TRBV20-1 | 13 | many
CSARQTYEQYF | TGCAGTGCTAGACAAACCTACGAGCAGTACTTC | NA | TRBJ2-7 | TRBV20-1 | 11 | many
CATSAPSGGRYEQYF | TGTGCCACCTCTGCCCCTAGCGGGGGGCGTTACGAGCAGTACTTC | TRBD2 | TRBJ2-7 | TRBV5-4 | 15 | few
CASSLVAANYGYTF | TGTGCCAGCAGCTTAGTCGCGGCTAACTATGGCTACACCTTC | NA | TRBJ1-2 | TRBV7-2 | 14 | many
CSAPRLAGTSNTGELFF | TGCAGTGCCCCTCGACTAGCGGGGACCTCGAACACCGGGGAGCTGTTTTTT | TRBD2 | TRBJ2-2 | TRBV20-1 | 17 | many
CASSLEGGNQPQHF | TGTGCCAGCAGTTTGGAGGGGGGCAATCAGCCCCAGCATTTT | NA | TRBJ1-5 | TRBV5-1 | 14 | many
CASRDASYEQYF | TGTGCCTCCCGGGATGCCTCCTACGAGCAGTACTTC | NA | TRBJ2-7 | TRBV6-1 | 12 | many
CASSIVGNTIYF | TGTGCCAGCAGTATAGTTGGAAACACCATATATTTT | NA | TRBJ1-3 | TRBV28 | 12 | many